The TCR beta chain described here comes from a study of early T cells in non-severe SARS-CoV-2 infection. About the study: Sequenced material consisted of bulk RNA (from unsorted whole blood), and chains were unpaired.

This clonotype was counted ten times or more. Its antigen is not identified. Losses at the gene ends were 6 bases for V and 0 bases for J; bases not matched to a gene: 7. Germline lookup yields CDR1 MNHEY and CDR2 SMNVEV (reference sequence). The CDR3 contains 15 residues. Researchers attached unique molecular identifiers to individual cDNA molecules. In TCRdb, the 5' RACE reads were re-called with MiXCR into one record per CDR3 protein. The sample carries 80,000 to 95,000 distinct CDR3 sequences, around 17% recorded once. Findings and caveats of the study: The matching step, a VDJdb search, favored anti-spike CD8 responses and missed private and CD4 specificities.

The source of this sequence is an adult who was a healthcare worker with PCR-confirmed SARS-CoV-2 infection or an uninfected control (not recorded which). The chain recombines TRBV27 with TRBJ2-5; 7 bases agree with TRBD1. Material: whole blood, obtained at baseline. The CDR3 protein is CASSGDTGDQETQYF. Here the CDR3 DNA reads TGTGCCAGCAGCGGTGACACAGGGGACCAAGAGACCCAGTACTTC.